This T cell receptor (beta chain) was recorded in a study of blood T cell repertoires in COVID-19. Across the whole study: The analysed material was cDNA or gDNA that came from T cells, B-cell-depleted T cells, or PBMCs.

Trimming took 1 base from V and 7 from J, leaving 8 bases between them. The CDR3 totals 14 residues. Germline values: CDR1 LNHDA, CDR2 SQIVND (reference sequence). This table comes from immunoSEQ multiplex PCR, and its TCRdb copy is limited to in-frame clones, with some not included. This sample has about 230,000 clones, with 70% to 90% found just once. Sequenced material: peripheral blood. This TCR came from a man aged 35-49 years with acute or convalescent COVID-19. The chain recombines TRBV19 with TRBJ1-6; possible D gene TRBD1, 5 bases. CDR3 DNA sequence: TGTGCCAGTAGTATAGCAGGGTTGAATTCACCCCTCCACTTT. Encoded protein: CASSIAGLNSPLHF. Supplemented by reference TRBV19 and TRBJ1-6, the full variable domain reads DGGITQSPKYLFRKEGQNVTLSCEQNLNHDAMYWYRQDPGQGLRLIYYSQIVNDFQKGDIAEGYSVSREKKESFPLTVTSAQKNPTAFYLCASSIAGLNSPLHFGNGTRLTVT.